These 29 T cell receptor beta chains originate from one sample sequenced in a study of CD8+CD57+ T cells in acquired aplastic anemia. TCR beta VDJ combinations and CDR3 sequences were profiled from genomic DNA. TCRdb used MiXCR to reprocess the reads, holding one entry per CDR3 protein. Of about 170,000 distinct CDR3 sequences listed, about 64% are singletons. Material for sequencing was sorted CD4+, CD8+, or CD8+CD57+ T cells (not recorded which) from PBMCs. The receptors originated from a human donor in good health.

This clonotype was observed many times. The CDR3 reads CASSLVGGIYGYTF. CDR3 in DNA: TGTGCCAGCAGCTTAGTCGGAGGGATCTATGGCTACACCTTC. The rearrangement uses TRBV7-9 and TRBJ1-2; D is unresolved. The germline CDR1 and CDR2 sequences are SEHNR and FQNEAQ (reference sequence). The CDR3 covers 14 residues. The V and J ends lost 1 base and 4 bases respectively, with 10 bases between them.

V and J are TRBV7-9 and TRBJ1-1; TRBD1 might be the D (5 bases). Germline CDR1 reads SEHNR; CDR2 reads FQNEAQ (reference sequence). The length of the CDR3 is 15 residues. Trimming left V 7 bases short and J 1 base short, with 16 bases between. CDR3 nucleotides: TGTGCCAGCACCCCTGGGGGTGGACCGAACACTGAAGCTTTCTTT. It yields the protein CASTPGGGPNTEAFF.

This sequence joins TRBV5-1 and TRBJ2-7; 8 bases fit TRBD1. Losses at the gene ends were 0 bases for V and 5 bases for J; bases not matched to a gene: 7. There are 15 residues in the CDR3. Germline V gene sequence: CDR1 SGHRS, CDR2 YFSETQ. CDR3: CASSLGDRPGDEQYF. DNA for the CDR3: TGCGCCAGCAGCTTGGGGGACAGGCCGGGGGACGAGCAGTACTTC.

The chain recombines TRBV5-6 with TRBJ2-7; TRBD2 matches at 8 bases. The CDR3 is made up of 14 amino acids. After removal of 2 bases from V and 9 bases from J, the junction contained 10 bases not matched to a gene. Germline V gene data show CDR1 as SGHDT and CDR2 as YYEEEE. The CDR3 coding sequence is TGTGCCAGCAGCTTCCCGAGCGGGAGAGGCGCGCAGTACTTC. Protein product: CASSFPSGRGAQYF.

The sample holds one count of this clonotype. The rearrangement uses TRBV10-3 and TRBJ1-2; a weak D match, TRBD1 (6 bases). The CDR3 consists of 12 residues. Germline V gives CDR1 ENHRY, CDR2 SYGVKD. The V end was cut by 6 bases, the J end by 7 bases, with 12 bases between. The CDR3 protein is CAIRETGFGYTF. The CDR3 DNA reads as TGTGCCATCAGAGAAACAGGGTTTGGCTACACCTTC.

The rearrangement uses TRBV14 and TRBJ2-7; the D gene is possibly TRBD2 (7 bases). With 3 bases removed from V and 3 bases from J, the gap between germline ends came to 9 bases. Germline V CDR1 and CDR2: SGHDN, FVKESK. The CDR3 length is 13 residues. CDR3 loop: CASSQGGGYEQYF. In DNA, the CDR3 is TGTGCCAGCAGCCAGGGAGGGGGCTACGAGCAGTACTTC.

With regard to this clonotype: A junction end diverges from the germline sequence, so it may reflect a read error. The chain couples TRBV7-2 to TRBJ2-5; 8 bases match TRBD1. The CDR3 runs 15 residues. Germline V gene lookup returns CDR1 SGHTA and CDR2 FQGNSA. CDR3 in DNA: TGCGCCAGCAGCCAAGAGGGACAGGTGGGGGAGACCCAGTACTTC. Translated: CASSQEGQVGETQYF.

To note about this clonotype: The junction departs from germline at one end; a sequencing error may be responsible. This chain joins TRBV10-3 and TRBJ1-1; D ambiguous. CDR3 size: 13 residues. CDR1 is ENHRY, CDR2 SYGVKD, per germline. The CDR3 reads CAISGDQVSEASF. The CDR3 nucleotides are TGTGCCATCAGTGGTGACCAAGTCTCTGAAGCTTCCTTT.

V gene TRBV10-3 combines with J gene TRBJ1-1, with TRBD1 matching 7 bases. CDR3 length: 12 residues. Germline V lookup: CDR1 ENHRY, CDR2 SYGVKD. V lost 2 bases and J lost 12; bases outside the gene matches: 6. The CDR3 DNA sequence: TGTGCCATCAGTGAGGACGACAGGGATCCTTTCTTT. Translation gives CAISEDDRDPFF.

This clonotype was counted only a few times. The chain uses TRBV19 and TRBJ2-6; no clear D. V lost 2 bases to trimming and J lost 0 bases, with 5 bases between them. This CDR3 comprises 15 residues. Germline V gene sequence: CDR1 LNHDA, CDR2 SQIVND (reference sequence). The DNA for the CDR3 is TGTGCCAGTAGTATAATGATCTCTGGGGCCAACGTCCTGACTTTC. Its protein is CASSIMISGANVLTF.

J is TRBJ2-7 and V is TRBV12-3 or TRBV12-4, with D perhaps matching TRBD2 (6 bases). The CDR3 is made up of 15 amino acids. With 5 bases removed from V and 0 bases from J, the gap between germline ends came to 14 bases. The CDR3 coding sequence is TGTGCCAGCAGTGCATCCCAGACTAGCTCCTACGAGCAGTACTTC. Encoded protein: CASSASQTSSYEQYF.

This chain links TRBV13 with TRBJ1-2; 7 bases align to TRBD1. The CDR3 is 15 amino acids. The V gene end was trimmed by 1 base and the J gene end by 2 bases; junction bases not matched to a gene: 4. Germline V lookup: CDR1 PRHDT, CDR2 FYEKMQ (reference sequence). The CDR3 is CASSLVGQENYGYTF. The CDR3 DNA reads as TGTGCCAGCAGCTTAGTAGGACAGGAGAACTATGGCTACACCTTC.

Concerning this clonotype itself: An end of the junction does not agree with germline; a read error may underlie this. V is TRBV5-1 and J is TRBJ1-2; maybe TRBD1 (6 bases). This CDR3 contains 14 residues. The germline gives CDR1 SGHRS, CDR2 YFSETQ. The CDR3 nucleotides are TGCGCCAGCAGCGGGGGCGACGGCTACTATGGCCACACCTTC. Residues: CASSGGDGYYGHTF.

The rearrangement uses TRBV11-3 and TRBJ1-1; no clear D gene. Germline-derived CDR1 and CDR2 are SGHNT and YENEEA. Trimming removed 1 base at V and 1 base at J, with 13 bases between. The CDR3 totals 16 residues. CDR3 sequence reads: CASSLVSTPANTEAFF. CDR3 coding DNA: TGTGCCAGCAGCTTAGTAAGCACGCCAGCGAACACTGAAGCTTTCTTT.

This chain connects TRBV20-1 to TRBJ1-6; D remains unclear. CDR3 length: 15 amino acids. Trimming took off 0 bases at V and 3 bases at J, with 9 bases between the two ends. CDR1 is DFQATT and CDR2 is SNEGSKA in the germline V gene (reference sequence). The CDR3 spells CSARENSHYNSPLHF. The CDR3 DNA follows: TGCAGTGCTAGAGAGAACAGTCACTATAATTCACCCCTCCACTTT.

There are many counts of this clonotype. The CDR3 region has the DNA TGTGCCAGCAGCGGGACCGGGACTAGCTTCGACGAGCAGTACTTC. Amino acids: CASSGTGTSFDEQYF. The chain uses TRBV9 and TRBJ2-7, with TRBD2 identical over 9 bases. V shed 3 bases, J shed 5 bases, and the junction held 9 bases outside the gene matches. CDR1 SGDLS and CDR2 YYNGEE come from the germline V gene. The length of the CDR3 is 15 residues. Full variable domain (rest looked up from reference TRBV9 and TRBJ2-7): DSGVTQTPKHLITATGQRVTLRCSPRSGDLSVYWYQQSLDQGLQFLIQYYNGEERAKGNILERFSAQQFPDLHSELNLSSLELGDSALYFCASSGTGTSFDEQYFGPGTRLTVT.

The rearrangement joins TRBV2 to TRBJ1-4; D gene uncertain. Trimming left V 0 bases short and J 8 bases short, with 13 bases between. The CDR3 loop spans 15 amino acids. Germline V gene lookup returns CDR1 SNHLY and CDR2 FYNNEI. DNA for the CDR3: TGTGCCAGCAGTGAAGCGCTTCCCGGCGGGGAAAAACTGTTTTTT. Amino acids: CASSEALPGGEKLFF.

The rearrangement joins TRBV7-2 to TRBJ2-7; unclear D gene. This CDR3 contains 13 residues. Trimming removed 5 bases at V and 4 bases at J, with 12 bases between. The germline V gene encodes CDR1 SGHTA and CDR2 FQGNSA. DNA of the CDR3: TGTGCCAGCAGCCAGGATCGGCCATACGAGCAGTACTTC. It encodes CASSQDRPYEQYF.

There are many counts of this clonotype. The V gene is TRBV7-9, the J gene TRBJ1-1; no clear D gene. V lost 5 bases to trimming and J lost 1 base, with 14 bases between them. Germline V gives CDR1 SEHNR, CDR2 FQNEAQ (reference sequence). This CDR3 is 15 amino acids long. CDR3: CASSPSGGGNTEAFF. The DNA of the CDR3 is TGTGCCAGCAGCCCGTCCGGAGGAGGGAACACTGAAGCTTTCTTT. Full variable domain (missing parts from reference TRBV7-9 and TRBJ1-1): DTGVSQNPRHKITKRGQNVTFRCDPISEHNRLYWYRQTLGQGPEFLTYFQNEAQLEKSRLLSDRFSAERPKGSFSTLEIQRTEQGDSAMYLCASSPSGGGNTEAFFGQGTRLTVV.

V gene TRBV19 combines with J gene TRBJ1-4; 8 positions match TRBD1. With V trimmed by 10 bases and J by 7 bases, 11 bases remained unmatched. This CDR3 is 14 amino acids long. The V gene's germline CDR1 is LNHDA and CDR2 SQIVND (reference sequence). The CDR3 nucleotides are TGTGCCATCCAGGGGGCTTGTCGTGCTGAAAAACTGTTTTTT. This sequence encodes CAIQGACRAEKLFF.

V usage is TRBV27 and J usage is TRBJ1-1; 8 bases match TRBD1. V dropped 2 bases and J dropped 13; count of bases not matched to a gene: 9. The V gene's germline CDR1 is MNHEY and CDR2 SMNVEV (reference sequence). This CDR3 region has 13 residues. The CDR3 DNA reads TGTGCCAGCAGTTTACAGGGGGCGCAAAACGTTTTCTTT. It encodes CASSLQGAQNVFF.

As regards this clonotype: The junction differs from germline at one of its ends, possibly a read error. J is TRBJ2-7 and V is TRBV15; either TRBD1 or TRBD2 may fit D (5 bases each). The CDR3 length is 15 residues. The germline V gene encodes CDR1 LNHNV and CDR2 YYDKDF (reference sequence). DNA of the CDR3: TGTGCCACCAGCAGGGACCGGGACGGGGCAAACGAGCAGTACTTT. Protein sequence: CATSRDRDGANEQYF.

The CDR3 here is CAAGGRGNQPQHF. The DNA of the CDR3 is TGTGCCGCCGGGGGTAGGGGCAATCAGCCCCAGCATTTT. The gene calls are TRBV24-1 and TRBJ1-5, with a tentative D call TRBD1 (5 bases). This CDR3 region has 13 residues. Germline CDR1 is KGHDR and CDR2 is SFDVKD. V lost 12 bases and J lost 2, with 13 bases in between.

This clonotype has just a few counts. The chain uses TRBV5-4 and TRBJ1-2; 7 bases are a match to TRBD1. Germline values: CDR1 SGHNT, CDR2 YYREEE (reference sequence). The CDR3 has 15 residues. The ends lost 3 bases at V and 2 bases at J; junction bases unmatched: 7. The CDR3 spells CASSYWEQGNYGYTF. The CDR3 DNA reads TGTGCCAGCAGCTATTGGGAACAGGGGAACTATGGCTACACCTTC.

V is TRBV12-3 or TRBV12-4 and J is TRBJ2-3; 12 bases fit TRBD2. V was pared by 4 bases and J by 2 bases, with 4 bases of the junction left unmatched. The CDR3 runs to 16 residues. The CDR3 coding sequence is TGTGCCAGCAGTTCCGGACTAGCGGGGACCACAGATACGCAGTATTTT. Encoded protein: CASSSGLAGTTDTQYF.

This clonotype appeared a few times. V usage is TRBV29-1 and J usage is TRBJ1-2; D is possibly TRBD1 (6 bases). Trimming took 7 bases from V and 0 from J, leaving 12 bases between them. CDR3 length: 13 amino acids. CDR1 SQVTM and CDR2 ANQGSEA come from the germline V gene. The CDR3 DNA sequence: TGCAGCGCGCGGACAGCCTCTAACTATGGCTACACCTTC. It encodes CSARTASNYGYTF.

The chain employs TRBV2 and TRBJ1-5, with D maybe TRBD1 (6 bases). Germline loops: CDR1 SNHLY, CDR2 FYNNEI. There are 17 residues in the CDR3. V shed 0 bases and J shed 1 base, with 13 bases lying between them. CDR3 region: CASSEAAFRGSNQPQHF. CDR3 coding DNA: TGTGCCAGCAGTGAAGCGGCCTTCAGGGGCAGCAATCAGCCCCAGCATTTT.

This clonotype was observed at least ten times. V and J are TRBV15 and TRBJ2-1, with 13 bases lining up with TRBD2. CDR3 length equals 17 residues. Germline trimming cut 2 bases from V and 8 bases from J; bases unmatched to any gene: 9. Germline lookup yields CDR1 LNHNV and CDR2 YYDKDF (reference sequence). The chain's CDR3 is CATSRRLAGGPSDEQFF. In DNA form, the CDR3 reads TGTGCCACCAGCAGACGACTAGCGGGAGGCCCGAGTGATGAGCAGTTCTTC.

The table lists this clonotype with many counts. The chain joins TRBV6-5 to TRBJ2-7; TRBD2 agrees at 8 bases. CDR3 length equals 15 residues. Per the germline V gene, CDR1 is MNHEY and CDR2 is SVGAGI. Trimming at V came to 2 bases and at J to 5 bases, leaving 8 bases not matched to a gene. The CDR3: CASSYRAGGGDEQYF. Here the CDR3 DNA reads TGTGCCAGCAGTTACCGTGCGGGGGGCGGCGACGAGCAGTACTTC.